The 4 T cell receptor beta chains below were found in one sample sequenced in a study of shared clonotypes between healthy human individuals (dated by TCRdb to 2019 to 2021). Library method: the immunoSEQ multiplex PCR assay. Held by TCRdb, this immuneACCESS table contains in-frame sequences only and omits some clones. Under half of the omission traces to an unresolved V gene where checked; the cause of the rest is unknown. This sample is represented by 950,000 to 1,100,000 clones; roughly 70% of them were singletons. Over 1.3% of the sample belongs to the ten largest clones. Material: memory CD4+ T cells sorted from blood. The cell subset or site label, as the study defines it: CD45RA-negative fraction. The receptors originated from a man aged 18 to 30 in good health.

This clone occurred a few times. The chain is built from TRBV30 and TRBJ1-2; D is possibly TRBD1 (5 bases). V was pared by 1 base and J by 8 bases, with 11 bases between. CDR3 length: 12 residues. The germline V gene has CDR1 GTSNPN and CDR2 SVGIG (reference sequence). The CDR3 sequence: CAWSAGAVGYTF. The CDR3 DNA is TGTGCCTGGAGTGCCGGGGCCGTCGGCTACACCTTC.

CDR3 sequence (DNA): TGTGCCAGCAGCTTAGATGGGTATCAGCCCCAGCATTTT. It codes for CASSLDGYQPQHF. The chain couples TRBV7-9 to TRBJ1-5; D is uncertain. The germline gives CDR1 SEHNR, CDR2 FQNEAQ (reference sequence). Trimming removed 1 base at V and 5 bases at J, with 6 bases between. CDR3 length equals 13 residues.

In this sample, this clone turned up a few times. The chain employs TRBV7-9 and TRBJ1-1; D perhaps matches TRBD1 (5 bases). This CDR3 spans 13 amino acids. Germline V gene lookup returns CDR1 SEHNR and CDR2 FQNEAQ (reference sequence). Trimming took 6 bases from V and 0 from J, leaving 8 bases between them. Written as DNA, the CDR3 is TGTGCCAGCAGGCAACAGGTGAACACTGAAGCTTTCTTT. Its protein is CASRQQVNTEAFF.

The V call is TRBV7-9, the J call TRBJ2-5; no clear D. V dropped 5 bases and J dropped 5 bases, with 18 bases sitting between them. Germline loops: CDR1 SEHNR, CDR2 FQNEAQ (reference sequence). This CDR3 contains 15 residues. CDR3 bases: TGTGCCAGCAGCGTCAACAGACTTCAAGGCGAGACCCAGTACTTC. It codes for CASSVNRLQGETQYF.